This T cell receptor (beta chain) was recovered during a study of blood T cell repertoires in COVID-19. The overall study: Donors in the United States, Italy and Spain gave samples during acute or convalescent COVID-19. From T cells, B-cell-depleted T cells, or PBMCs came the material, which was cDNA or gDNA.

Recovery meant two consecutive negative NP/OP PCR tests, professional clearance, or resolved symptoms. The method was immunoSEQ multiplex PCR; TCRdb's version includes in-frame clones alone and lacks a portion of them. The sample has roughly 130,000 clones, 75% to 90% seen once; the top ten hold about 2.3%. Sequenced input: PBMCs or T cells enriched from blood (not recorded which). This receptor was taken from a woman between 45 and 65 years old who had recovered from COVID-19.

In DNA, the CDR3 is TGTGCCAGCAGCTTCCATCCGGCGGGGGGTTACCAAGAGACCCAGTACTTC. It translates to CASSFHPAGGYQETQYF. The rearrangement joins TRBV11-3 to TRBJ2-5; 8 bases agree with TRBD2. Germline values: CDR1 SGHNT, CDR2 YENEEA. V shed 3 bases and J 0 bases; nucleotides not matched to a gene: 9. The length of the CDR3 is 17 residues.